This entry lists 26 T cell receptor beta chains sequenced from one sample in a study of blood T cell repertoires in COVID-19. Repertoires were generated with immunoSEQ multiplex PCR, while TCRdb's copy carries only in-frame clones and drops some. The sample shows tens of thousands of clones, approximately 88% of them seen only once. Sequencing used peripheral blood. The receptors were sampled from a man aged 45-60 years with COVID-19, enrolled during active disease.

This clone was seen a single time. V gene TRBV10-3 combines with J gene TRBJ1-6, with TRBD1 identical over 8 bases. V shed 4 bases, J shed 7 bases, and the junction held 3 bases outside the gene matches. The germline gives CDR1 ENHRY, CDR2 SYGVKD. This CDR3 has 14 amino acids. The CDR3 protein is CAISATGGNSPLHF. The CDR3 coding sequence is TGTGCCATCAGTGCTACAGGGGGGAATTCACCCCTCCACTTT.

The gene calls are TRBV2 and TRBJ1-5; weak D call: TRBD1 (6 bases). CDR1 is SNHLY, CDR2 FYNNEI, per germline. Trimming cost V 1 base and J 6 bases, with 7 bases left between them. The CDR3 extends over 13 amino acids. CDR3 in amino acids: CASSEDRVQPQHF. The CDR3 bases are TGTGCCAGCAGTGAAGACAGGGTTCAGCCCCAGCATTTT.

The chain joins TRBV4-2 to TRBJ2-5; 7 bases agree with TRBD1. Germline loops: CDR1 LGHNA, CDR2 YNFKEQ. V lost 4 bases to trimming and J lost 5 bases; unmatched junction nucleotides: 10. The CDR3 sequence is 15 residues long. CDR3 loop: CASSPRDSSGETQYF. CDR3 coding DNA: TGTGCCAGCAGCCCCCGGGACAGCTCTGGGGAGACCCAGTACTTC.

This chain links TRBV30 with TRBJ2-1, with 15 positions matching TRBD2. Germline-derived CDR1 and CDR2 are GTSNPN and SVGIG (reference sequence). This CDR3 has 15 amino acids. The trim removed 3 bases at V and 6 bases at J, leaving 3 bases unmatched. CDR3 nucleotides: TGTGCCTGGAGGACGGGACTAGCGGGGGGCAATGAGCAGTTCTTC. Translation: CAWRTGLAGGNEQFF.

This clone was seen just once. CDR3 sequence (DNA): TGTGCCAGCAGTTTACGGGGGATGGACTATGGCTACACCTTC. Amino acid sequence: CASSLRGMDYGYTF. The rearrangement links TRBV28 to TRBJ1-2; possibly TRBD1 for D (5 bases). CDR3 length equals 14 residues. The V end was cut by 2 bases, the J end by 3 bases, with 10 bases between. Germline loops: CDR1 MDHEN, CDR2 SYDVKM.

V and J are TRBV4-3 and TRBJ2-7; 9 positions agree with TRBD1. CDR1 LGHNA and CDR2 YSLEER come from the germline V gene. V gave up 1 base and J gave up 2 bases; unmatched junction bases: 9. This CDR3 contains 17 residues. The chain's CDR3 is CASSQATGTGFPYEQYF. The CDR3 DNA is TGCGCCAGCAGCCAAGCCACCGGGACAGGGTTCCCCTACGAGCAGTACTTC.

The rearrangement links TRBV5-4 to TRBJ1-2; perhaps TRBD1 as D (6 bases). The V end lost 0 bases, the J end lost 0 bases, and 18 bases lay between the germline ends. The germline gives CDR1 SGHNT, CDR2 YYREEE (reference sequence). The CDR3 is 18 residues long. Here the CDR3 DNA reads TGTGCCAGCAGCTTGGGTCAAGGACAGATCCTCACTAACTATGGCTACACCTTC. It codes for CASSLGQGQILTNYGYTF.

The chain couples TRBV10-3 to TRBJ1-5; 7 positions match TRBD1. Germline V gene lookup returns CDR1 ENHRY and CDR2 SYGVKD. V dropped 2 bases and J dropped 1; count of bases not matched to a gene: 2. This CDR3 comprises 15 residues. The CDR3 sequence is CAISEGGGSNQPQHF. CDR3 nucleotide sequence: TGTGCCATCAGTGAGGGAGGGGGCAGCAATCAGCCCCAGCATTTT.

The V and J genes are TRBV14 and TRBJ1-4; D gene uncertain. The CDR3 extends over 12 amino acids. Germline CDR1 is SGHDN and CDR2 is FVKESK. Trimming left V 4 bases short and J 8 bases short, with 8 bases between. CDR3 in DNA: TGTGCCAGCAGCCGCCCCAGGGAAAAACTGTTTTTT. It codes for CASSRPREKLFF.

The rearrangement joins TRBV3-1 (or the pseudogene TRBV3-2) to TRBJ2-5; 10 nucleotides match TRBD2. This CDR3 region has 15 residues. V lost 2 bases to trimming and J lost 5 bases; unmatched junction nucleotides: 5. CDR1 and CDR2 (germline): LGHDT, YNNKEL (reference sequence). As DNA, the CDR3 is TGTGCCAGCAGCCAAAGCGGGGGGGCCCAGGAGACCCAGTACTTC. It encodes CASSQSGGAQETQYF.

In DNA, the CDR3 is TGCAGCGTTGACTTATTTGGTTCGCAGGGGGCGAGGGGATCCAGCACTGAAGCTTTCTTT. This encodes CSVDLFGSQGARGSSTEAFF. The chain joins TRBV29-1 to TRBJ1-1; 8 bases map to TRBD1. Germline V CDR1 and CDR2: SQVTM, ANQGSEA. After removal of 3 bases from V and 4 bases from J, the junction contained 25 bases not matched to a gene. CDR3 length: 20 residues. The complete variable domain, with remaining parts taken from reference TRBV29-1 and TRBJ1-1, reads SAVISQKPSRDICQRGTSLTIQCQVDSQVTMMFWYRQQPGQSLTLIATANQGSEATYESGFVIDKFPISRPNLTFSTLTVSNMSPEDSSIYLCSVDLFGSQGARGSSTEAFFGQGTRLTVV.

The chain combines TRBV7-9 with TRBJ2-2; 8 nucleotides line up with TRBD1. With 5 bases clipped from V and 7 bases from J, the junction kept 9 bases outside the gene matches. The CDR3 is made up of 15 amino acids. Per germline, CDR1 SEHNR and CDR2 FQNEAQ (reference sequence). In nucleotides, the CDR3 is TGTGCCAGCAGCCTCGGACAGGGAAGGGGCGGGGAGCTGTTTTTT. Its protein product is CASSLGQGRGGELFF.

The rearrangement uses TRBV18 and TRBJ2-7, with 7 bases lining up with TRBD2. The CDR3 spans 15 residues. The junction had 5 bases not matched to a gene; V was cut back by 1 base and J by 2 bases. Germline loops: CDR1 KGHSH, CDR2 LQKENI. In DNA form, the CDR3 reads TGTGCCAGCTCACCACGGACTAGTGGAACCTACGAGCAGTACTTC. Translating gives CASSPRTSGTYEQYF.

V usage is TRBV6-6 and J usage is TRBJ2-3; D unclear. Looked up from germline, CDR1 is MNHNY and CDR2 is SVGAGI (reference sequence). Trimming took 6 bases from V and 0 from J, leaving 25 bases between them. The CDR3 runs to 19 residues. The CDR3 region has the DNA TGTGCCAGCAGCAACTTCCTCGGTCCTCGTACCTCTAGCACAGATACGCAGTATTTT. Its protein is CASSNFLGPRTSSTDTQYF.

The V gene is TRBV7-8, the J gene TRBJ2-2; weak D call: TRBD2 (5 bases). Per germline, CDR1 SGHVS and CDR2 FQNEAQ. The CDR3 is 15 residues long. Trimming cost V 5 bases and J 1 base, with 11 bases left between them. The CDR3 coding sequence is TGTGCCAGCAGCCCGCGGGTACAGAACACCGGGGAGCTGTTTTTT. Amino acid sequence: CASSPRVQNTGELFF.

This clone was counted a single time. J is TRBJ2-7 and V is TRBV7-9; TRBD2 matches at 7 bases. The V and J ends lost 4 bases and 2 bases, in that order; junction bases with no gene match: 8. The CDR3 is 15 amino acids. Germline values: CDR1 SEHNR, CDR2 FQNEAQ (reference sequence). Here the CDR3 DNA reads TGTGCCAGCAGCTGGGGGGGAGGACGAACCTACGAGCAGTACTTC. Its protein product is CASSWGGGRTYEQYF.

This clone showed up just a few times. The V and J genes are TRBV30 and TRBJ1-5; D perhaps matches TRBD1 (5 bases). V gave up 0 bases and J gave up 2 bases, with 14 bases separating them. Germline assignment: CDR1 GTSNPN and CDR2 SVGIG (reference sequence). This CDR3 is 16 amino acids long. The CDR3: CAWSVGANTGNQPQHF. The CDR3 coding sequence is TGTGCCTGGAGTGTAGGGGCAAACACCGGCAATCAGCCCCAGCATTTT.

V and J are TRBV5-4 and TRBJ1-1, with D tentatively TRBD1 (6 bases). Trimming removed 7 bases from V and 4 bases from J, with 14 bases in between. The germline CDR1 and CDR2 sequences are SGHNT and YYREEE (reference sequence). The CDR3 is 13 amino acids. The CDR3 reads CASRQGGGTEAFF. CDR3 coding DNA: TGTGCCAGCCGCCAGGGAGGGGGCACTGAAGCTTTCTTT.

The J gene is TRBJ1-4, the V gene TRBV5-4, with D maybe TRBD1 (6 bases). Looked up from germline, CDR1 is SGHNT and CDR2 is YYREEE (reference sequence). This CDR3 region has 16 residues. Trimming pared 0 bases from V and 1 base from J, leaving 10 bases between. The CDR3 sequence is CASSLAGAGTNEKLFF. For the CDR3, the DNA is TGTGCCAGCAGCTTGGCAGGGGCGGGAACTAATGAAAAACTGTTTTTT.

The chain's CDR3 is CASRALASGGSSYNEQFF. The CDR3 bases are TGTGCCAGCAGAGCGCTGGCTAGCGGGGGGAGCTCCTACAATGAGCAGTTCTTC. The chain joins TRBV9 to TRBJ2-1, with 11 bases lining up with TRBD2. The CDR3 has 18 amino acids. V gave up 5 bases and J gave up 0 bases; unmatched junction bases: 10. Germline V gene lookup returns CDR1 SGDLS and CDR2 YYNGEE.

The chain uses TRBV19 and TRBJ1-3, with 8 bases lining up with TRBD1. The CDR3 length is 14 residues. CDR1 LNHDA and CDR2 SQIVND come from the germline V gene (reference sequence). The J segment lost 4 bases and the V segment lost 7 bases, leaving 6 bases of the junction unmatched. The CDR3 region is CASTLRGQGNTIYF. DNA for the CDR3: TGTGCCAGTACGCTCAGGGGGCAAGGAAACACCATATATTTT.

The rearrangement joins TRBV1 to TRBJ2-3; TRBD2 is the table's D call and was not checked against the DNA. TRBV1 is shown as a pseudogene. This CDR3 is built from 18 residues. The CDR3 spells CTSSLGTSGGAGADTQYF. In DNA, the CDR3 is TGCACCAGCAGCCTTGGGACTAGCGGGGGGGCCGGGGCAGATACGCAGTATTTT.

The CDR3 nucleotides read TGTGCCAGCAGCTTCTTTTCTACAGGTGACTATGGCTACACCTTC. Protein: CASSFFSTGDYGYTF. This chain links TRBV5-6 with TRBJ1-2; D might be TRBD1 (5 bases). V was cut by 2 bases and J by 3 bases, with 14 bases left in between. The CDR3 is made up of 15 amino acids. In germline, CDR1 is SGHDT, CDR2 YYEEEE. The variable domain in full, completed from reference TRBV5-6 and TRBJ1-2, reads DAGVTQSPTHLIKTRGQQVTLRCSPKSGHDTVSWYQQALGQGPQFIFQYYEEEERQRGNFPDRFSGHQFPNYSSELNVNALLLGDSALYLCASSFFSTGDYGYTFGSGTRLTVV.

The chain employs TRBV5-1 and TRBJ1-2; the match to TRBD1 covers 9 bases. After removal of 5 bases from V and 7 bases from J, the junction contained 12 bases not matched to a gene. The CDR3 contains 15 residues. From germline, CDR1 is SGHRS and CDR2 YFSETQ. The CDR3 spells CASSQTTGQGSGYTF. CDR3 in DNA: TGCGCCAGCAGTCAAACTACGGGACAGGGCTCTGGCTACACCTTC.

V usage is TRBV9 and J usage is TRBJ1-2; possible D gene TRBD1, 5 bases. V was pared by 0 bases and J by 6 bases, with 12 bases between. From germline, CDR1 is SGDLS and CDR2 YYNGEE. The CDR3 contains 14 residues. DNA for the CDR3: TGTGCCAGCAGCGTAGACGGGACTTTTAATGGCTACACCTTC. Protein: CASSVDGTFNGYTF.

CDR3 sequence reads: CATSPTTGAYEQYF. Here the CDR3 DNA reads TGTGCCACCAGTCCGACAACAGGCGCCTACGAGCAGTACTTC. V usage is TRBV24-1 and J usage is TRBJ2-7, with a possible D match to TRBD1 (5 bases). Trimming took 6 bases from V and 2 from J, leaving 13 bases between them. This CDR3 comprises 14 residues. Germline V gene sequence: CDR1 KGHDR, CDR2 SFDVKD.